The subject of this entry is one TCR beta chain. No antigen is known for it. No base qualities exist here, and no much larger clone lies one base off it. Distinct nucleotide sequences in the sample also encode this CDR3. Library creation used the immunoSEQ multiplex PCR assay. What TCRdb holds here is the immuneACCESS table cut down to in-frame rearrangements. Part of the clones is not present; checked against another copy, under half of the missing clones reflect an unresolved V gene, and the others are unexplained. This sample comprises some 75,000 clones, 90% to 95% of them detected only once. The top ten hold about 1.2% of the sample. This sample was taken from a study of T cell changes during pregnancy in multiple sclerosis (dated by TCRdb to the late 2010s). In the study overall: The study examined how the T cell repertoire changed over the course of pregnancy in women with multiple sclerosis.

Compared with germline, V lacks 1 base and J lacks 4 bases; bases without a gene match: 3. Via the germline V gene, CDR1 is SGDLS and CDR2 YYNGEE. The CDR3 contains 15 residues, cysteine and phenylalanine counted. Only CDR3 DNA is held: 45 bases, read in frame from base 1. Recombination linked TRBV9 to TRBJ2-2; TRBD2 aligns with 8 central bases. The sequence derives from a female donor with multiple sclerosis, enrolled in a pregnancy study. The sample consisted of peripheral blood, taken in the second trimester of pregnancy. This receptor has the CDR3 CASSVLAGGTGELFF. DNA sequence: TGTGCCAGCAGCGTATTGGCGGGAGGCACCGGGGAGCTGTTTTTT. Where the CDR3 stops, the reference TRBV9 and TRBJ2-2 genes take over; the full variable domain is DSGVTQTPKHLITATGQRVTLRCSPRSGDLSVYWYQQSLDQGLQFLIQYYNGEERAKGNILERFSAQQFPDLHSELNLSSLELGDSALYFCASSVLAGGTGELFFGEGSRLTVL.